This note documents a single T cell receptor (beta chain) sequence. This clone was counted between two and nine times. Its antigen remains undetermined. No base quality values were provided; no much bigger clone lies one nucleotide off. The trial excluded patients who had a history of autoimmune disease or were on systemic immunosuppression. Peripheral blood for TCR sequencing was collected from all dose cohorts at baseline, on cycle 4 day 1, and on cycle 7 day 1. The samples were taken from a phase I, first-in-human, multicenter, open-label dose-escalation trial of ivuxolimab. Adults with locally advanced or metastatic head and neck squamous cell, hepatocellular, melanoma or renal cell carcinoma were enrolled in the trial. Before TCR sequencing, CD4+ T cells and CD8+ T cells from peripheral blood were sorted into separate populations. For sequencing of the TCRbeta CDR3 region, genomic DNA was extracted from the sorted cells. The immunoSEQ Assay was used for sequencing of TCRbeta CDR3 regions. Sourced from immuneACCESS, this table was stored by TCRdb with only in-frame sequences that have V and J called. A share of the clones is absent; for the studies checked, an unresolved V gene accounts for under half, and the remainder has no known explanation. This sample holds over 30,000 clones; about four fifths were observed only once. Jointly, the top ten make up 2% to 3% of the sample.

This entry comes from a study of OX40 agonist ivuxolimab in advanced cancers. Notes on the research overall: Ivuxolimab, which targeted the costimulatory receptor OX40 (CD134), was an agonistic, fully human IgG2 monoclonal antibody. Intravenous ivuxolimab was administered to patients every 2 weeks at six dose levels: 0.01, 0.1, 0.3, 1.5, 3 and 10 mg/kg. Of the 50 to 55 patients in dose escalation, around 20 had hepatocellular carcinoma, some 15 had melanoma, 9 had renal cell carcinoma and 9 had head and neck cancer. A male proportion of 82.7% and a mean age of approximately 62 years, ranging from 23 to 79, were recorded for the dose-escalation cohort. Prior anti-PD-1, anti-PD-L1 or anti-CTLA-4 therapy was permitted, and about two fifths of dose-escalation patients had received checkpoint inhibitors. Partial responses occurred in three dose-escalation patients, of whom one had hepatocellular carcinoma and two had cutaneous melanoma. Peripheral TCRbeta sequencing aimed to test whether ivuxolimab altered TCR sequence diversity and caused clonal T-cell expansion. The paper describes the monotherapy dose-escalation part (N ≈ 49 patients) of the phase I trial of ivuxolimab.

There are 17 amino acids in the CDR3, from cysteine to phenylalanine inclusive. Just the 51-base CDR3 DNA is kept, in frame starting at base 1. The germline V gene yields SGHVS for CDR1 and FNYEAQ for CDR2. V is clipped by 8 bases and J by 7 bases, and the sequence between their germline boundaries is 24 bases long. The paper's findings and limits, for the study overall: In the 0.1-3.0 mg/kg groups, partial responders had among the lowest normalized peripheral clonal expansion, particularly in CD8+ T cells. On average, CD8+ T cells showed more expanded clones than CD4+ T cells after ivuxolimab. Clonal expansion of both CD4+ and CD8+ blood T cells was observed from baseline to week 6 at doses 0.1 to 3.0 mg/kg. The antigen specificity of the peripheral T cells that underwent clonal expansion was not determined. Low levels of normalized T-cell clonal expansion were also shown by some nonresponding patients.

The source was CD4+ or CD8+ T cells sorted from blood, collected in a trial of the OX40 agonist ivuxolimab. In this chain, TRBV7-6 is recombined with TRBJ2-6; a tentative D call is TRBD1 (5 bases match). This clonotype was sampled from an adult with an advanced solid tumor such as melanoma, head and neck, liver or kidney cancer. The bases read TGTGCCAGCGCCCAGGTTGGTGGGTGGGGCGGAGCCAACGTCCTGACTTTC. The encoded protein is CASAQVGGWGGANVLTF. The full variable domain, completed from the reference TRBV7-6 and TRBJ2-6 proteins outside the CDR3, reads GAGVSQSPRYKVTKRGQDVALRCDPISGHVSLYWYRQALGQGPEFLTYFNYEAQQDKSGLPNDRFSAERPEGSISTLTIQRTEQRDSAMYRCASAQVGGWGGANVLTFGAGSRLTVL.